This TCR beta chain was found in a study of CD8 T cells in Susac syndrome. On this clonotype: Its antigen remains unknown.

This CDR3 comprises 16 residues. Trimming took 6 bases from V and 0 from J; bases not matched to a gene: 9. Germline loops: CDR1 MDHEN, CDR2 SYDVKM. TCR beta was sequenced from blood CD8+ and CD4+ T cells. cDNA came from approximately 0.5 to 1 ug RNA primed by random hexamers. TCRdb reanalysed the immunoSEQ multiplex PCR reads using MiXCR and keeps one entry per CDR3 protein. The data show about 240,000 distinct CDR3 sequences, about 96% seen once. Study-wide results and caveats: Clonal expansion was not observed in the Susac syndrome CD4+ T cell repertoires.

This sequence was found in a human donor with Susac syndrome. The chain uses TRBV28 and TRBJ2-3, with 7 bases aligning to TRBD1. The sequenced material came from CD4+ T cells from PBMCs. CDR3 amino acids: CASSEQGTLSTDTQYF. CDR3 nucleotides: TGTGCCAGCAGCGAACAGGGGACGCTTAGCACAGATACGCAGTATTTT.